A selection of T cell receptor beta chains follows, all from one sample in a study of T cell responses to AZD1222 COVID-19 vaccine. Sequenced by immunoSEQ multiplex PCR; TCRdb stores in-frame clones only, minus some. The sample comprises 140,000 to 150,000 clones, roughly nine tenths of which are singletons, and 7.5% to 8% rests with the top ten. The sample consisted of peripheral blood, taken 28 days after the second dose of the MenACWY control vaccine. The receptors derive from an adult who received the MenACWY meningococcal vaccine as a control. Both conserved end residues are part of each CDR3. The D gene is left open where the match is weak. Some rows have no size entry. The others give once, few or many, or a class for an expanded clone.

size	V	D	J	DNA	CDR3
-	TRBV7-2	TRBD2	TRBJ2-2	TGTGCCAGCAGCCATGATAGCGGGTCCGTCGGGGAGCTGTTTTTT	CASSHDSGSVGELFF
-	TRBV19	-	TRBJ1-1	TGTGCCAGTAGTGACCGGTACACTGAAGCTTTCTTT	CASSDRYTEAFF
-	TRBV6-5	TRBD1	TRBJ2-7	TGTGCCAGCAGTCGCGATGCCGGGACAGACTACGAGCAGTACTTC	CASSRDAGTDYEQYF
-	TRBV4-1	-	TRBJ2-2	TGCGCCAGCAGCCAAGAACCCGCGACCGGGGAGCTGTTTTTT	CASSQEPATGELFF
-	TRBV25-1	-	TRBJ2-2	TGTGCCAGCAGGGGAAAGGACACCGGGGAGCTGTTTTTT	CASRGKDTGELFF
-	TRBV30	TRBD1	TRBJ2-7	TGTGCCTGGAGTGTAGGCTTGTCGTGGGACAGGATATACGAGCAGTACTTC	CAWSVGLSWDRIYEQYF
-	TRBV5-1	TRBD2	TRBJ2-1	TGCGCCAGCAGCTTGGCCTTACTAGCGGGCCACAATGAGCAGTTCTTC	CASSLALLAGHNEQFF
-	TRBV7-6	TRBD1	TRBJ2-4	TGTGCCAGCAGCCCCACAGGGGGTATTGGCAAAAACATTCAGTACTTC	CASSPTGGIGKNIQYF
-	TRBV9	-	TRBJ1-3	TGTGCCAGCAGGGGAGGAAACACCATATATTTT	CASRGGNTIYF
-	TRBV7-3	-	TRBJ2-7	TGTGCCAGCAGCCCCCCGGACGAGCAGTACTTC	CASSPPDEQYF
-	TRBV7-7	-	TRBJ2-3	TGTGCCAGCAGCTTAGGGGGGGCTGGAGATACGCAGTATTTT	CASSLGGAGDTQYF
-	TRBV7-8	TRBD1	TRBJ2-1	TGTGCCAGCAGCCGCCAGACTCAGGGGGTTGAGCAGTTCTTC	CASSRQTQGVEQFF
-	TRBV18	-	TRBJ2-7	TGTGCCAGCTCACCTAGGTCGCAGACGGCCTACGAGCAGTACTTC	CASSPRSQTAYEQYF
-	TRBV6-5	-	TRBJ1-6	TGTGCCAGCAGTTACGTGGGGAATTCACCCCTCCACTTT	CASSYVGNSPLHF
few	TRBV6-6	-	TRBJ1-3	TGTGCCAGCAGCTTCCGGGACGGTGGAAACACCATATATTTT	CASSFRDGGNTIYF
-	TRBV5-5	-	TRBJ2-7	TGTGCCAGCAGCGTGGTAAGCCCGACAGGTTTAAACGAGCAGTACTTC	CASSVVSPTGLNEQYF
once	TRBV6-1	-	TRBJ1-1	TGTGCCAGCAGTGACCAAATAGGCACTGAAGCTTTCTTT	CASSDQIGTEAFF
-	TRBV5-1	TRBD2	TRBJ2-2	TGCGCCAGCAACCCCGCACTAGCGTCCACCGACACCGGGGAGCTGTTTTTT	CASNPALASTDTGELFF
-	TRBV15	-	TRBJ1-5	TGTGCCACCAGCGACGAGGGCGCTAATCAGCCCCAGCATTTT	CATSDEGANQPQHF
-	TRBV7-8	-	TRBJ2-2	TGTGCCAGCAGCGTGCAGGGTGACACCGGGGAGCTGTTTTTT	CASSVQGDTGELFF
-	TRBV6-5	-	TRBJ2-1	TGTGCCAGCAGTTACTCGATGGAATTAGCGGACAATGAGCAGTTCTTC	CASSYSMELADNEQFF
once	TRBV19	-	TRBJ2-7	TGTGCCAGTAGTATCCAGGGTTCGGACTACGAGCAGTACTTC	CASSIQGSDYEQYF
once	TRBV7-2	TRBD1	TRBJ2-5	TGTGCCAGCAGCTTGCATGGGACAGGACAAGAGACCCAGTACTTC	CASSLHGTGQETQYF
once	TRBV30	-	TRBJ1-2	TGTGCCTGCCCGACAGGCTCTAACTATGGCTACACCTTC	CACPTGSNYGYTF
-	TRBV28	-	TRBJ2-7	TGTGCCAGCAGTTCCCCTTACAGGCCACCAAGCTACGAGCAGTACTTC	CASSSPYRPPSYEQYF
once	TRBV12-3/TRBV12-4	-	TRBJ2-2	TGTGCCAGCAGTCAGCTGGGGGCCGGGGAGCTGTTTTTT	CASSQLGAGELFF
-	TRBV6-5	-	TRBJ2-3	TGTGCCAGCGCCCTCGCATATAGGACAGATACGCAGTATTTT	CASALAYRTDTQYF
-	TRBV7-2	TRBD1	TRBJ1-1	TGTGCCAGCAGCTTAGGGCCAGGGGGTTTGAACACTGAAGCTTTCTTT	CASSLGPGGLNTEAFF
-	TRBV7-9	TRBD1	TRBJ2-2	TGTGCCAGCAGTAGAAAAGAACCGGGACAGGGAATCACCGGGGAGCTGTTTTTT	CASSRKEPGQGITGELFF
-	TRBV7-8	-	TRBJ2-7	TGTGCCAGCAGCAAGCGAAAAGGGGGTGAGCAGTACTTC	CASSKRKGGEQYF
-	TRBV7-9	-	TRBJ1-2	TGTGCCAGCAGCTTAGAAGGGACTGGGTATGGCTACACCTTC	CASSLEGTGYGYTF
once	TRBV11-1	-	TRBJ2-7	TGTGCCAGCAGCTTACTGGACTACGAGCAGTACTTC	CASSLLDYEQYF
-	TRBV7-9	TRBD2	TRBJ2-1	TGTGCCAGCAGCCTATTCGCGGGAGACAATGAGCAGTTCTTC	CASSLFAGDNEQFF
-	TRBV24-1	-	TRBJ2-5	TGTGCCACCAGGGGGTACCAAGAGACCCAGTACTTC	CATRGYQETQYF
-	TRBV3-1/TRBV3-2	TRBD1	TRBJ2-7	TGTGCCAGCAGCCAAGAGAAGGACAGGGACCACGAGCAGTACTTC	CASSQEKDRDHEQYF
-	TRBV5-1	-	TRBJ2-7	TGCGCCAGCAGCGAGACAGTTTCCGAGGAGCAGTACTTC	CASSETVSEEQYF
-	TRBV19	TRBD2	TRBJ2-1	TGTGCCAGTAGTACGATTAAGCGGGGGGGTCACAATGAGCAGTTCTTC	CASSTIKRGGHNEQFF
-	TRBV7-2	TRBD1	TRBJ1-3	TGTGCCAGCAGCCCCGGACAGGGGGTCCACTCTGGAAACACCATATATTTT	CASSPGQGVHSGNTIYF
-	TRBV5-1	TRBD1	TRBJ2-1	TGCGCCAGCAGCTTTTACCGGGACAGGGGTGAGCAGTTCTTC	CASSFYRDRGEQFF
once	TRBV5-6	-	TRBJ2-1	TGTGCCAGCAGCTTGGGTGCGGCCCACAATGAGCAGTTCTTC	CASSLGAAHNEQFF
-	TRBV28	-	TRBJ2-7	TGTGCCACCCAGGGCTCAAAGTTTCTTGGGGCGGGACGGGCCTGGGAGCAGTACTTC	CATQGSKFLGAGRAWEQYF